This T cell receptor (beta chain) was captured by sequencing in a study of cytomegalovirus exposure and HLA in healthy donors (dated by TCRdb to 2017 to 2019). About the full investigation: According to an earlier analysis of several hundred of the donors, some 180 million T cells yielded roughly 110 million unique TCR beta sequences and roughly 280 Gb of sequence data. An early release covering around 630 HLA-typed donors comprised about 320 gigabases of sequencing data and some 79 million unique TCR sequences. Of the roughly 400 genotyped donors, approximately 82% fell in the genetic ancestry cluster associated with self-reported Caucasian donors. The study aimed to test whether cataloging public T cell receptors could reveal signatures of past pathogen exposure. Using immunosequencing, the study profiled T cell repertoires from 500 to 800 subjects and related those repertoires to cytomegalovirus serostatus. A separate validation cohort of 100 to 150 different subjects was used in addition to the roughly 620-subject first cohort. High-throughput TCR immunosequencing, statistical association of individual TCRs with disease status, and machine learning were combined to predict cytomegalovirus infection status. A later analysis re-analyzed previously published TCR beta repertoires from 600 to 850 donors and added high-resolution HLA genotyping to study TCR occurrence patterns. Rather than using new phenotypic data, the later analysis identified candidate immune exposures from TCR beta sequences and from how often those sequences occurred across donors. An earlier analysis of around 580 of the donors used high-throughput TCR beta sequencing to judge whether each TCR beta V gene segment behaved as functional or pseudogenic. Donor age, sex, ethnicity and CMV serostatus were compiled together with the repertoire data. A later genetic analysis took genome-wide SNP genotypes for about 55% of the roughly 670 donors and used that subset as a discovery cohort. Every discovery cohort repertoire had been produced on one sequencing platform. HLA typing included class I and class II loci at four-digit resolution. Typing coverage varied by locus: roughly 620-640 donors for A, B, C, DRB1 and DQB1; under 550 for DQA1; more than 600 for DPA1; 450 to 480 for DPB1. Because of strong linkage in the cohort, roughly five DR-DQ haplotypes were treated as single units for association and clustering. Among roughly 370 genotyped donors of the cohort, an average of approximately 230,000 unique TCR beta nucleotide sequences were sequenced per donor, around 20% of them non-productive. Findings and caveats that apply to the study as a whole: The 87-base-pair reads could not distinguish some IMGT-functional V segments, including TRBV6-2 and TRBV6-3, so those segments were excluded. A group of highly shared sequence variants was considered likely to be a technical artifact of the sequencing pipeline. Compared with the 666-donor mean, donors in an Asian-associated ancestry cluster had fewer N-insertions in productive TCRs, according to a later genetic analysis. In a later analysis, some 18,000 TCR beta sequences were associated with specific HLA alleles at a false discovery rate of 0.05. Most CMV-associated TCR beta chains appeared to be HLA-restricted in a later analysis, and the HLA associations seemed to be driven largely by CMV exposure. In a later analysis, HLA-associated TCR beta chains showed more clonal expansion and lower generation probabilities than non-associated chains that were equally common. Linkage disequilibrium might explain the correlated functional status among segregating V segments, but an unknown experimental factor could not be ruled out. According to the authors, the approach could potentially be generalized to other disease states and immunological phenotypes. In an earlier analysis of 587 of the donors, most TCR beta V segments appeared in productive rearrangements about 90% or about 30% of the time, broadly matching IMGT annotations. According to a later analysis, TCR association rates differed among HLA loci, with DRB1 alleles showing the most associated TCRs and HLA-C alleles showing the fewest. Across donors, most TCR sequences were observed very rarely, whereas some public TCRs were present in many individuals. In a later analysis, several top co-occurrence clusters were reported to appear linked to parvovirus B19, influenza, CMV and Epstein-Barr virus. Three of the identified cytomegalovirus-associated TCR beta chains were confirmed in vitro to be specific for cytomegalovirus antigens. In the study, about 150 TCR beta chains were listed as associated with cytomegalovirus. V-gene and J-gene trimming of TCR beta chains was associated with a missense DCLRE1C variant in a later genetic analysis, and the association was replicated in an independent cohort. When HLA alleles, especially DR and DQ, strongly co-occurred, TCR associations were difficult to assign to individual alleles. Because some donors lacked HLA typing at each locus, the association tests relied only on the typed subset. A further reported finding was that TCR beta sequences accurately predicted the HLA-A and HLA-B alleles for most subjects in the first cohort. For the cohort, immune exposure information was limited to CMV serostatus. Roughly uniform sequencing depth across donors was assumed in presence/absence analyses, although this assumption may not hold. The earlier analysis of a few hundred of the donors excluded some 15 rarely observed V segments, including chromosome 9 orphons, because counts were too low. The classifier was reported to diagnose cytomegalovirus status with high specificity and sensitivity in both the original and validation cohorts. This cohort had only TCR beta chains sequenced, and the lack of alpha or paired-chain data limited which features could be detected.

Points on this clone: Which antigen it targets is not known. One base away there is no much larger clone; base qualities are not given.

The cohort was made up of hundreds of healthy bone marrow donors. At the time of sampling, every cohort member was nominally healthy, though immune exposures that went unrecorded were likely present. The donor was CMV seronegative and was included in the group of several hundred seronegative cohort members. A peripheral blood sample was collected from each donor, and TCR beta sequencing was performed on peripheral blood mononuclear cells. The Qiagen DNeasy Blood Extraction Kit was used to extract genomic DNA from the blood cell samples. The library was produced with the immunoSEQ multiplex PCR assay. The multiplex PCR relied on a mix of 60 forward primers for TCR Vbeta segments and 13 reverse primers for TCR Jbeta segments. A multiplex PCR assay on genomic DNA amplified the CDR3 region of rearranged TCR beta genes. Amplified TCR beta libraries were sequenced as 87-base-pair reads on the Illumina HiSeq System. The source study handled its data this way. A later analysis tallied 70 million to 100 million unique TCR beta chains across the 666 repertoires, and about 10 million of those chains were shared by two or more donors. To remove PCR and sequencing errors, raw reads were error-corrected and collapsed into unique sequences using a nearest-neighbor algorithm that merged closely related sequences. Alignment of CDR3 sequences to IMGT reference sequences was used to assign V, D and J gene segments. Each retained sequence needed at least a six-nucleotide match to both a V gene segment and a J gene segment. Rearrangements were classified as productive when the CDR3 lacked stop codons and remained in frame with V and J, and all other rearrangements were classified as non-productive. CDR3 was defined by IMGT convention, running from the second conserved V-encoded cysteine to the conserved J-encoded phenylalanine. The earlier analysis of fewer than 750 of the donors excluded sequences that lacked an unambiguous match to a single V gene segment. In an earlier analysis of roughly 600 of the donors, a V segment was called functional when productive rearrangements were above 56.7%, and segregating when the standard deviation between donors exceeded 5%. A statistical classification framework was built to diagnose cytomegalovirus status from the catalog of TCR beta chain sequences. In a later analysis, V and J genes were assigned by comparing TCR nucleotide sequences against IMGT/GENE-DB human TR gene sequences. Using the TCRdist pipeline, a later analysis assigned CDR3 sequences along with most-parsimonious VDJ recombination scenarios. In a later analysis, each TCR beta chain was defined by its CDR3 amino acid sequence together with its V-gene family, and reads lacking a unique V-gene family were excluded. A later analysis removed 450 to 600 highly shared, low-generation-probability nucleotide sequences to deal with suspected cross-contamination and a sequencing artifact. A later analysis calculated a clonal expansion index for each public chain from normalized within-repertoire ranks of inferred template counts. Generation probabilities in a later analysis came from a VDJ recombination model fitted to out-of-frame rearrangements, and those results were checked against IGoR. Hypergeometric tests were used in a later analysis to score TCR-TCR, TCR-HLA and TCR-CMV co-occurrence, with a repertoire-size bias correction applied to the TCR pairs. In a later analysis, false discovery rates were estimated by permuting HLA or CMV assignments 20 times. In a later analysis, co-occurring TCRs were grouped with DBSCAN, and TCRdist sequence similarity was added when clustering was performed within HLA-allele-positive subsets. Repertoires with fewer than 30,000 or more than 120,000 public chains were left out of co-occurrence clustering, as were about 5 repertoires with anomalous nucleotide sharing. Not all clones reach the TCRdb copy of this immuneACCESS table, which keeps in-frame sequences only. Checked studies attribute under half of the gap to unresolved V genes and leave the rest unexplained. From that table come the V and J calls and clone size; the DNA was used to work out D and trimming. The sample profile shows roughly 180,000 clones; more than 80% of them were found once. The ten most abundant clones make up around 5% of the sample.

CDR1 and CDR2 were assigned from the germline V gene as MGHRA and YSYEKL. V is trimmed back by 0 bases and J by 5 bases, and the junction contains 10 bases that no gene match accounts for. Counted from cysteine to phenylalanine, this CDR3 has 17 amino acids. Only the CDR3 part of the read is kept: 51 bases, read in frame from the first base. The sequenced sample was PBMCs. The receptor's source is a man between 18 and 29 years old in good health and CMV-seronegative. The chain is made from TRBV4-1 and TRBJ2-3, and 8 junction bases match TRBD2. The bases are TGCGCCAGCAGCCAAGATTGGGCCGGGGGGGCATTAGATACGCAGTATTTT. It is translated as CASSQDWAGGALDTQYF.